The clone carrying this T cell receptor (beta chain) was detected a few times. Its antigen is not known. The CDR3 length is 18 residues. V trimming: 4 bases; J trimming: 2 bases; junction bases outside the gene matches: 8. Looked up from germline, CDR1 is LGHNA and CDR2 is YSLEER. Reverse transcription of all isolated RNA meant that expressed TCRB transcripts were sequenced. Naive, central memory and regulatory T cell samples averaged around 3.5 million immunoSEQ reads each. Clones were read by immunoSEQ multiplex PCR, and TCRdb kept only the in-frame ones, dropping some. The top ten clones hold approximately 0.11% of a sample with about 640,000 clones, over 10% of them seen once. The data were obtained in a study of beta chain features in type 1 diabetes. The study, taken as a whole, reports: Shorter TCRB CDR3s, moderately but significantly so, were found in Type 1 diabetes patients in all four CD4+ subsets.

This TCR derives from a man aged 25 to 40 with type 1 diabetes. This chain connects TRBV4-3 to TRBJ2-1, with TRBD2 identical over 13 bases. The sequenced sample was naive CD4+ T cells from blood. Written as DNA, the CDR3 is TGCGCCAGCAGCCCAGGGACTAGCGGGGCGCTGACCTACAATGAGCAGTTCTTC. Translating it yields CASSPGTSGALTYNEQFF.